This T cell receptor (beta chain) was profiled in a study of resident and recirculating memory T cells in vitiligo. Generated by immunoSEQ multiplex PCR, the TCRdb table keeps only in-frame clones and is missing some. Of roughly 80,000 clones listed, about 91% were seen once; the top ten hold approximately 5.4%. Germline loops: CDR1 MRHNA, CDR2 SNTAGT. This CDR3 is 15 amino acids long. The ends lost 8 bases at V and 7 bases at J; junction bases unmatched: 9. Patients had received no treatment within the previous three months. Sequenced: blood. The chain couples TRBV6-4 to TRBJ2-1, with 12 bases fitting TRBD2. This receptor was taken from a male donor with vitiligo. The DNA for the CDR3 is TGTGCCAGCGGCAAGACTAGCGGGAGCTCTAATGAGCAGTTCTTC. As protein: CASGKTSGSSNEQFF.